This T cell receptor (beta chain) comes out of a study of response to subunit inactivated influenza vaccine. Study-wide results and limits: That few new T cells are recruited by each seasonal influenza vaccination was the authors' suggestion.

TCRdb reprocessed the RT-PCR reads with MiXCR, giving one entry per CDR3 protein. Here the sample spans just under 250,000 distinct CDR3 sequences, 10% to 15% being singletons. This clonotype has ten or more counts. The target antigen is unknown. The length of the CDR3 is 18 residues. The V end lost 4 bases, the J end lost 5 bases, and 26 bases lay between the germline ends. Germline V lookup: CDR1 LGHDT, CDR2 YNNKEL (reference sequence). The sequence came from a man aged 50-60 years who received an inactivated influenza vaccine. The V call is TRBV3-1, the J call TRBJ1-2; D possibly corresponds to TRBD1 (5 bases). The specimen comprised non-naive T cells sorted from PBMCs, sampled 14 days before vaccination. This chain's CDR3 is CASSPLPQGRTGTYGYTF. The DNA for the CDR3 is TGTGCCAGCAGCCCTCTTCCTCAGGGTCGAACTGGGACGTATGGCTACACCTTC.